These 5 T cell receptor beta chains originate from one sample sequenced in a study of T cell responses to AZD1222 COVID-19 vaccine (dated by TCRdb to about 2021). This specimen's time point label, per the study, means: baseline before first vaccination. The library was made by the immunoSEQ multiplex PCR assay. This immuneACCESS table, as held by TCRdb, lists in-frame sequences with V and J called but not all clones. Of the missing ones, under half trace to an unresolved V gene in checked studies; the others have no known cause. The sample profile shows 75,000 to 85,000 clones; 87% of them were found once. The top ten hold 24% of the sample. Here the sequenced sample was peripheral blood, taken on day 0 of AZD1222 vaccination. These TCRs come from an adult in good health.

V and J are TRBV6-4 and TRBJ2-5, with D hard to call. V was cut by 3 bases and J by 2 bases, with 7 bases left in between. The CDR3 length is 13 residues. In germline, CDR1 is MRHNA, CDR2 SNTAGT. CDR3: CASSDGEQETQYF. CDR3 nucleotide sequence: TGTGCCAGCAGTGATGGGGAACAAGAGACCCAGTACTTC.

This chain uses TRBV6-1 with TRBJ1-2, with D unresolved. The germline V gene has CDR1 MNHNS and CDR2 SASEGT. Trimming removed 6 bases from V and 6 bases from J, with 17 bases in between. The CDR3 totals 14 residues. The CDR3 DNA is TGTGCCAGCAGCCCAAGCCCTGCCTCCCATGGCTACACCTTC. Translation gives CASSPSPASHGYTF.

The chain recombines TRBV29-1 with TRBJ2-3; the match to TRBD2 covers 9 bases. J was trimmed by 0 bases and V by 7 bases; bases with no gene match: 2. The CDR3 runs to 13 residues. Germline V gene sequence: CDR1 SQVTM, CDR2 ANQGSEA. The CDR3 coding sequence is TGCAGCGCGACTAGCGGAAGCACAGATACGCAGTATTTT. Amino acids: CSATSGSTDTQYF.

V is TRBV6-5 and J is TRBJ2-3; no firm D call. Germline V gene sequence: CDR1 MNHEY, CDR2 SVGAGI. The CDR3 spans 14 residues. With 7 bases removed from V and 0 bases from J, the gap between germline ends came to 11 bases. CDR3 residues: CASTPKPSTDTQYF. The CDR3 nucleotides are TGTGCCAGCACCCCCAAGCCTAGCACAGATACGCAGTATTTT.

V and J are TRBV20-1 and TRBJ1-4; the D gene is possibly TRBD1 (5 bases). This CDR3 has 11 amino acids. CDR1 is DFQATT, CDR2 SNEGSKA, per germline (reference sequence). V was trimmed by 8 bases and J by 7 bases, leaving 11 bases between them. The CDR3 DNA sequence: TGCAGTTGGGGGGGGACTGAAAAACTGTTTTTT. Translation gives CSWGGTEKLFF.